Listed below are T cell receptor beta chains from one sample, sequenced in a study of cytomegalovirus exposure and HLA in healthy donors. Clones were sequenced by immunoSEQ multiplex PCR, and TCRdb holds only the in-frame ones, with some missing. This table has some 150,000 clones, around 80% appearing once. Sequencing input: PBMCs. Receptor source: a woman aged 18-30 years in good health and CMV-seronegative. The CDR3 runs from the conserved cysteine through the conserved F or W. Each record gives: clone size, J gene, D gene, V gene, CDR3 protein, CDR3 DNA. A D gene is named only where the DNA matches it firmly. Not every row has a clone size; where given, it reads once, few, many or a size class.

clone_size: NA; j_call: TRBJ2-2; d_call: TRBD2; v_call: TRBV19; cdr3_aa: CASNLWGGSPGELFF; cdr3_nt: TGTGCCAGTAACCTATGGGGCGGGAGTCCCGGGGAGCTGTTTTTT
clone_size: NA; j_call: TRBJ2-7; d_call: NA; v_call: TRBV7-9; cdr3_aa: CAGETETYEQYF; cdr3_nt: TGTGCCGGCGAGACAGAAACCTACGAGCAGTACTTC
clone_size: once; j_call: TRBJ2-7; d_call: TRBD1; v_call: TRBV10-1; cdr3_aa: CASSDGTGSYEQYF; cdr3_nt: TGCGCCAGCAGTGACGGGACAGGCTCCTACGAGCAGTACTTC
clone_size: NA; j_call: TRBJ1-2; d_call: NA; v_call: TRBV5-1; cdr3_aa: CASSLLTVGGGTGYTF; cdr3_nt: TGCGCCAGCAGCTTGTTAACCGTAGGCGGCGGTACCGGCTACACCTTC
clone_size: NA; j_call: TRBJ2-1; d_call: NA; v_call: TRBV9; cdr3_aa: CASSVGGRSINEQFF; cdr3_nt: TGTGCCAGCAGCGTTGGGGGGAGGTCCATCAATGAGCAGTTCTTC
clone_size: NA; j_call: TRBJ1-6; d_call: TRBD1; v_call: TRBV30; cdr3_aa: CAWSWTGTRNSPLHF; cdr3_nt: TGTGCCTGGAGTTGGACAGGGACGCGCAATTCACCCCTCCACTTT
clone_size: NA; j_call: TRBJ2-3; d_call: TRBD1; v_call: TRBV7-9; cdr3_aa: CASPPERDRGDAMADTQYF; cdr3_nt: TGTGCCAGCCCCCCGGAACGGGACAGGGGGGATGCAATGGCAGATACGCAGTATTTT
clone_size: NA; j_call: TRBJ1-2; d_call: NA; v_call: TRBV21-1; cdr3_aa: CASSLPDRFVNYGYTF; cdr3_nt: TGTGCCAGCAGCCTCCCGGACAGGTTCGTTAACTATGGCTACACCTTC
clone_size: NA; j_call: TRBJ1-1; d_call: NA; v_call: TRBV28; cdr3_aa: CASSSTGTGATEAFF; cdr3_nt: TGTGCCAGCAGCTCTACCGGGACTGGGGCCACTGAAGCTTTCTTT
clone_size: once; j_call: TRBJ1-2; d_call: TRBD1; v_call: TRBV29-1; cdr3_aa: CSVGNTGTDGYTF; cdr3_nt: TGCAGCGTTGGGAACACCGGGACAGATGGCTACACCTTC
clone_size: NA; j_call: TRBJ1-1; d_call: NA; v_call: TRBV5-1; cdr3_aa: CASSLELGPLAEAFF; cdr3_nt: TGCGCCAGCAGCTTGGAACTTGGTCCGTTGGCTGAAGCTTTCTTT
clone_size: NA; j_call: TRBJ1-1; d_call: TRBD1; v_call: TRBV7-9; cdr3_aa: CATRLERATGGTEAFF; cdr3_nt: TGTGCCACCCGCTTAGAAAGAGCGACAGGGGGCACTGAAGCTTTCTTT
clone_size: NA; j_call: TRBJ1-1; d_call: NA; v_call: TRBV7-9; cdr3_aa: CASSLARGLLNTEAFF; cdr3_nt: TGTGCCAGCAGCTTGGCCCGGGGACTTTTGAACACTGAAGCTTTCTTT
clone_size: NA; j_call: TRBJ1-4; d_call: NA; v_call: TRBV2; cdr3_aa: CASSAVSTNEKLFF; cdr3_nt: TGTGCCAGCAGTGCGGTCTCAACTAATGAAAAACTGTTTTTT
clone_size: NA; j_call: TRBJ2-3; d_call: TRBD2; v_call: TRBV5-4; cdr3_aa: CASSFGGSTDTQYF; cdr3_nt: TGTGCCAGCAGCTTCGGGGGGAGCACAGATACGCAGTATTTT